This T cell receptor beta chain was recovered during a study of blood T cell repertoires in COVID-19. At the level of the study: COVID-19 samples collected from the United States, Italy and Spain covered acute and convalescent phases. From T cells, B-cell-depleted T cells, or PBMCs came the material, which was cDNA or gDNA.

Trimming cost V 3 bases and J 0 bases, with 14 bases left between them. This CDR3 is built from 16 residues. Looked up from germline, CDR1 is MNHEY and CDR2 is SMNVEV (reference sequence). Source study methods: Reference gene primer amplification yielded estimated nucleated cell counts. Method: immunoSEQ multiplex PCR; TCRdb's copy keeps in-frame clones and lacks some. That table is the source of V, J and clone size, and D and trimming were worked out from the DNA. The sample has tens of thousands of clones; 80% to 90% are singletons. This TCR derives from a woman between 50 and 59 years old with acute or convalescent COVID-19. The material sequenced was peripheral blood. This chain uses TRBV27 with TRBJ1-1; TRBD1 is a possible D gene (5 bases). The CDR3 sequence is CASSLRRGPMNTEAFF. The CDR3 DNA sequence: TGTGCCAGCAGTTTGAGGAGGGGCCCTATGAACACTGAAGCTTTCTTT.